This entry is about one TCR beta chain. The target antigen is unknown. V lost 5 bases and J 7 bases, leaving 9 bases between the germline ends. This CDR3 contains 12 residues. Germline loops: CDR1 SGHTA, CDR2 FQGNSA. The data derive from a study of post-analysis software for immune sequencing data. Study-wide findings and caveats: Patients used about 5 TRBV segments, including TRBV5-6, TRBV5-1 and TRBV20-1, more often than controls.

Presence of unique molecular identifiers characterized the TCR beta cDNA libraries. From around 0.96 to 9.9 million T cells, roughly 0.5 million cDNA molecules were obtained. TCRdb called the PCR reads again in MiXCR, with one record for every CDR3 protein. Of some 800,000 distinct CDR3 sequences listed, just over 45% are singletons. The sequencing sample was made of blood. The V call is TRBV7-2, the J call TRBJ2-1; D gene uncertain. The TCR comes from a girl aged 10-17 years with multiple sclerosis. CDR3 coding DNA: TGTGCCAGCAGCCCGCCTGAGAATGAGCAGTTCTTC. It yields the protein CASSPPENEQFF.